These 30 T cell receptor beta chains came from one sample sequenced in a study of identifying expanded T cells in peripheral blood. Produced via immunoSEQ multiplex PCR; TCRdb's table is partial and in-frame only. The sample includes 70,000 to 100,000 clones, 88% seen only once; the top ten take around 20%. The specimen was blood. The receptors come from a person between 18 and 75 years old in good health.

This chain uses TRBV15 with TRBJ2-2; a weak D match, TRBD2 (6 bases). With 3 bases removed from V and 9 bases from J, the gap between germline ends came to 11 bases. In germline, CDR1 is LNHNV, CDR2 YYDKDF (reference sequence). The CDR3 covers 13 residues. In DNA, the CDR3 is TGTGCCACCAGCAGCGAGGGGACTCGGGAGCTGTTTTTT. The encoded protein is CATSSEGTRELFF.

The chain joins TRBV6-5 to TRBJ2-7; perhaps TRBD2 as D (5 bases). This CDR3 has 11 residues. V lost 6 bases to trimming and J lost 5 bases, with 8 bases between them. Germline CDR1 reads MNHEY; CDR2 reads SVGAGI. The CDR3 is CASRRAHEQYF. The CDR3 DNA reads TGTGCCAGCAGGAGGGCGCACGAGCAGTACTTC.

The chain couples TRBV7-9 to TRBJ1-2; D not certain. Germline CDR1 and CDR2: SEHNR and FQNEAQ (reference sequence). This CDR3 comprises 16 residues. V was trimmed by 4 bases and J by 5 bases, leaving 20 bases between them. CDR3 nucleotide sequence: TGTGCCAGCAGCTACCGGCCAAGGTCCCTTGGATATGGCTACACCTTC. Translation gives CASSYRPRSLGYGYTF. The complete variable domain, with remaining parts taken from reference TRBV7-9 and TRBJ1-2, reads DTGVSQNPRHKITKRGQNVTFRCDPISEHNRLYWYRQTLGQGPEFLTYFQNEAQLEKSRLLSDRFSAERPKGSFSTLEIQRTEQGDSAMYLCASSYRPRSLGYGYTFGSGTRLTVV.

This chain uses TRBV30 with TRBJ2-3, with D possibly called TRBD1 or TRBD2 (6 bases each). Germline CDR1 and CDR2: GTSNPN and SVGIG (reference sequence). Trimming cost V 4 bases and J 0 bases, with 17 bases left between them. CDR3 length equals 16 residues. CDR3: CAWTRGGGSSTDTQYF. Here the CDR3 DNA reads TGTGCCTGGACCCGTGGAGGGGGTTCTAGCACAGATACGCAGTATTTT.

The chain employs TRBV6-1 and TRBJ1-6; maybe TRBD1 (5 bases). The CDR3 loop spans 14 amino acids. Trimming left V 10 bases short and J 4 bases short, with 14 bases between. Looked up from germline, CDR1 is MNHNS and CDR2 is SASEGT. The CDR3 region is CATSSGPYNSPLHF. In DNA, the CDR3 is TGTGCCACCAGCTCGGGACCGTATAATTCACCCCTCCACTTT.

The chain has TRBV7-8 and TRBJ1-1; 8 nucleotides match TRBD1. In germline, CDR1 is SGHVS, CDR2 FQNEAQ. The CDR3 covers 15 residues. J was trimmed by 2 bases and V by 5 bases; bases with no gene match: 7. Here the CDR3 reads CASSHRQGSNTEAFF. DNA of the CDR3: TGTGCCAGCAGCCACAGACAGGGGTCCAACACTGAAGCTTTCTTT.

The chain joins TRBV15 to TRBJ1-1; no reliable D call. Trimming stripped 0 bases from V and 10 bases from J, with 15 bases between. Germline loops: CDR1 LNHNV, CDR2 YYDKDF (reference sequence). This CDR3 has 14 amino acids. CDR3 bases: TGTGCCACCAGCAGAGAGAGTGGGGTAGCAGGAGCTTTCTTT. Its translation is CATSRESGVAGAFF. The full variable domain, completed using reference TRBV15 and TRBJ1-1, is DAMVIQNPRYQVTQFGKPVTLSCSQTLNHNVMYWYQQKSSQAPKLLFHYYDKDFNNEADTPDNFQSRRPNTSFCFLDIRSPGLGDTAMYLCATSRESGVAGAFFGQGTRLTVV.

Worth noting for this clone: One junction end disagrees with the germline gene, perhaps due to a read error. The rearrangement joins TRBV2 to TRBJ1-1; no clear D. CDR1 and CDR2 from the germline V gene are SNHLY and FYNNEI. The CDR3 is 13 amino acids. The CDR3 nucleotides read TGTGCCAGCAGGGAAGTGGGAGGCACTGAAGCTTTCTTT. It is translated as CASREVGGTEAFF. Full variable domain (remainder filled in from reference TRBV2 and TRBJ1-1): EPEVTQTPSHQVTQMGQEVILRCVPISNHLYFYWYRQILGQKVEFLVSFYNNEISEKSEIFDDQFSVERPDGSNFTLKIRSTKLEDSAMYFCASREVGGTEAFFGQGTRLTVV.

This rearrangement joins TRBV6-5 to TRBJ1-5, with D unresolved. The CDR3 loop spans 12 amino acids. Germline loops: CDR1 MNHEY, CDR2 SVGAGI. Trimming removed 7 bases at V and 1 base at J, with 5 bases between. This chain's CDR3 is CASKASNQPQHF. The DNA of the CDR3 is TGTGCCAGCAAGGCCAGCAATCAGCCCCAGCATTTT.

The V and J genes are TRBV7-9 and TRBJ2-7, with TRBD1 identical over 11 bases. Trimming removed 1 base from V and 7 bases from J; junction bases left unmatched: 6. CDR3 length equals 15 residues. CDR1 and CDR2 from the germline V gene are SEHNR and FQNEAQ (reference sequence). CDR3: CASSLVGTGGREQYF. Here the CDR3 DNA reads TGTGCCAGCAGCTTAGTGGGGACAGGGGGACGGGAGCAGTACTTC.

The CDR3 DNA follows: TGCAGCGTTGAAATGGATCTTCCCTACGAGCAGTACTTC. Amino acid sequence: CSVEMDLPYEQYF. The chain uses TRBV29-1 and TRBJ2-7; D is unresolved. Trimming shortened V by 2 bases and J by 2 bases, and 10 bases separated the two germline ends. Germline V gene data show CDR1 as SQVTM and CDR2 as ANQGSEA. The CDR3 length is 13 residues.

The chain employs TRBV18 and TRBJ1-6; D uncertain. Germline loops: CDR1 KGHSH, CDR2 LQKENI. The CDR3 loop spans 16 amino acids. Trimming left V 3 bases short and J 5 bases short, with 14 bases between. CDR3 in amino acids: CASSPPNARDNSPLHF. The CDR3 nucleotides are TGTGCCAGCTCACCCCCCAATGCGAGGGATAATTCACCCCTCCACTTT.

J is TRBJ2-5 and V is TRBV30; no reliable D call. The germline CDR1 and CDR2 sequences are GTSNPN and SVGIG (reference sequence). The CDR3 totals 11 residues. The V gene lost 5 bases and the J gene lost 5 bases, with 9 bases spanning the gap. CDR3 DNA sequence: TGTGCCTGGGACTTGAGGGAGACCCAGTACTTC. It codes for CAWDLRETQYF.

The rearrangement joins TRBV4-3 to TRBJ2-3; possibly TRBD1 or TRBD2 for D (5 bases each). This CDR3 region has 18 residues. Trimming removed 3 bases at V and 4 bases at J, with 23 bases between. Germline CDR1 reads LGHNA; CDR2 reads YSLEER. The CDR3 loop is CASSQVRRRESGPDTQYF. In DNA, the CDR3 is TGCGCCAGCAGCCAGGTCAGGAGGCGAGAGTCAGGGCCAGATACGCAGTATTTT.

V is TRBV7-2 and J is TRBJ1-5, with TRBD1 matching over 9 bases. Germline assignment: CDR1 SGHTA and CDR2 FQGNSA. J was trimmed by 3 bases and V by 4 bases; bases with no gene match: 7. The CDR3 loop spans 16 amino acids. In DNA form, the CDR3 reads TGTGCCAGCAGCTCAGGACGGACAGGGGACAATCAGCCCCAGCATTTT. Its translation is CASSSGRTGDNQPQHF.

This chain uses TRBV6-5 with TRBJ1-1, with 8 positions matching TRBD1. Germline V gene lookup returns CDR1 MNHEY and CDR2 SVGAGI. This CDR3 comprises 15 residues. V trimming: 5 bases; J trimming: 1 base; junction bases outside the gene matches: 6. In nucleotides, the CDR3 is TGTGCCAGCAGTCCCGTTGGACAGGGGAACACTGAAGCTTTCTTT. As protein: CASSPVGQGNTEAFF.

V usage is TRBV14 and J usage is TRBJ2-5, with D possibly being TRBD1 (5 bases). From germline, CDR1 is SGHDN and CDR2 FVKESK. The CDR3 is made up of 14 amino acids. V lost 3 bases, J lost 7 bases, and 15 bases lay in between. CDR3 sequence reads: CASSQVRQGGTQYF. Here the CDR3 DNA reads TGTGCCAGCAGCCAGGTTCGGCAGGGTGGGACCCAGTACTTC.

This chain uses TRBV7-9 with TRBJ2-1; tentatively, D is TRBD2 (6 bases). Between the trimmed V and J ends, which lost 7 bases and 0 bases, there was a span of 19 bases. This CDR3 is 17 amino acids long. Germline assignment: CDR1 SEHNR and CDR2 FQNEAQ (reference sequence). CDR3 residues: CASNEVRDFHSYNEQFF. CDR3 DNA: TGTGCCAGCAACGAAGTAAGGGACTTTCACTCCTACAATGAGCAGTTCTTC.

The CDR3 nucleotides are TGTGCCAGCAGCTTGGGGGGGACCACTGAAGCTTTCTTT. This translates into CASSLGGTTEAFF. This chain links TRBV7-8 with TRBJ1-1; TRBD1 might be the D (5 bases). The germline V gene encodes CDR1 SGHVS and CDR2 FQNEAQ. Trimming stripped 3 bases from V and 4 bases from J, with 9 bases between. The CDR3 runs 13 residues.

The chain joins TRBV7-2 to TRBJ2-1, with TRBD1 identical over 7 bases. V shed 1 base and J 4 bases; nucleotides not matched to a gene: 1. The CDR3 runs to 14 residues. Looked up from germline, CDR1 is SGHTA and CDR2 is FQGNSA. CDR3 loop: CASSLDRGYNEQFF. CDR3 sequence (DNA): TGTGCCAGCAGCTTAGACAGGGGATACAATGAGCAGTTCTTC. Full variable domain (missing parts from reference TRBV7-2 and TRBJ2-1): GAGVSQSPSNKVTEKGKDVELRCDPISGHTALYWYRQSLGQGLEFLIYFQGNSAPDKSGLPSDRFSAERTGGSVSTLTIQRTQQEDSAVYLCASSLDRGYNEQFFGPGTRLTVL.

The chain carries TRBV7-2 and TRBJ2-3, with 10 bases fitting TRBD2. Germline V gene lookup returns CDR1 SGHTA and CDR2 FQGNSA. V lost 2 bases, J lost 9 bases, and 5 bases stayed unmatched. This CDR3 region has 14 residues. The CDR3 loop is CASSLIAGGATQYF. Here the CDR3 DNA reads TGTGCCAGCAGCTTAATAGCGGGGGGTGCAACGCAGTATTTT.

This clone was counted once. The chain links TRBV28 to TRBJ2-1; TRBD1 agrees at 7 bases. V was clipped by 4 bases and J by 6 bases; unmatched bases: 9. In germline, CDR1 is MDHEN, CDR2 SYDVKM. This CDR3 contains 15 residues. CDR3 DNA sequence: TGTGCCAGCAGTTGGAGACGACAGGGTGGCAATGAGCAGTTCTTC. Translated, it gives CASSWRRQGGNEQFF.

This clone was observed once. The gene calls are TRBV6-6 and TRBJ2-1, with D possibly matching TRBD2 (6 bases). V dropped 6 bases and J dropped 3 bases, with 15 bases sitting between them. CDR1 and CDR2 from the germline V gene are MNHNY and SVGAGI (reference sequence). This CDR3 spans 15 amino acids. The CDR3 loop reads CASSRVAASYNEQFF. Written as DNA, the CDR3 is TGTGCCAGCAGCCGGGTAGCGGCCAGCTACAATGAGCAGTTCTTC.

This sequence joins TRBV11-2 and TRBJ2-3; no clear D gene. V was shortened by 3 bases and J by 3 bases, with 10 bases between the two germline ends. The CDR3 has 14 amino acids. Germline V gene sequence: CDR1 SGHAT, CDR2 FQNNGV. This CDR3 is CASSFGLGTDTQYF. CDR3 nucleotides: TGTGCCAGCAGCTTCGGGCTAGGGACAGATACGCAGTATTTT.

The chain employs TRBV9 and TRBJ2-7; D is unclear. This CDR3 has 12 amino acids. Germline values: CDR1 SGDLS, CDR2 YYNGEE. V lost 4 bases, J lost 0 bases, and 5 bases lay in between. Here the CDR3 reads CASSPSSYEQYF. The CDR3, as DNA: TGTGCCAGCAGCCCAAGCTCCTACGAGCAGTACTTC.

This chain connects TRBV9 to TRBJ2-7; D might be TRBD1 (6 bases). This CDR3 contains 14 residues. Germline lookup yields CDR1 SGDLS and CDR2 YYNGEE. The V gene lost 3 bases and the J gene lost 2 bases, with 12 bases spanning the gap. This chain's CDR3 is CASSAQDSTYEQYF. Written as DNA, the CDR3 is TGTGCCAGCAGCGCCCAGGACAGTACCTACGAGCAGTACTTC.

The rearrangement links TRBV18 to TRBJ2-7; TRBD2 matches at 8 bases. V was clipped by 0 bases and J by 4 bases; unmatched bases: 5. This CDR3 has 15 residues. Germline V lookup: CDR1 KGHSH, CDR2 LQKENI. For the CDR3, the DNA is TGTGCCAGCTCACCACCGCCGGGGGGGCCGTACGAGCAGTACTTC. It encodes CASSPPPGGPYEQYF.

This clone was detected only a few times. This chain uses TRBV11-2 with TRBJ1-1; a weak D match, TRBD1 (5 bases). Germline V gives CDR1 SGHAT, CDR2 FQNNGV. Trimming pared 4 bases from V and 5 bases from J, leaving 14 bases between. The CDR3 spans 14 residues. The DNA of the CDR3 is TGTGCCAGCAGCTGGATGGGGGGAGGAACTGAAGCTTTCTTT. Encoded protein: CASSWMGGGTEAFF.

The chain is built from TRBV18 and TRBJ1-2; tentatively, D is TRBD1 (6 bases). The CDR3 runs 18 residues. The germline V gene encodes CDR1 KGHSH and CDR2 LQKENI. The V gene lost 3 bases and the J gene lost 4 bases, with 24 bases spanning the gap. DNA for the CDR3: TGTGCCAGCTCACCTACCTTGGACAGCGCCTTGGGTGGCTATGGCTACACCTTC. Protein product: CASSPTLDSALGGYGYTF.

The rearrangement links TRBV5-5 to TRBJ2-2, with unresolved D. The germline V gene encodes CDR1 SGHKS and CDR2 YYEKEE (reference sequence). This CDR3 is 15 amino acids long. The V end lost 1 base, the J end lost 0 bases, and 7 bases lay between the germline ends. CDR3 sequence: CASSLSLANTGELFF. The DNA for the CDR3 is TGTGCCAGCAGCTTGAGTCTAGCGAACACCGGGGAGCTGTTTTTT.